This T cell receptor (beta chain) was captured in a study of cytomegalovirus exposure and HLA in healthy donors. Overall study findings and caveats: Presence/absence analyses treated sequencing depth as roughly uniform across donors.

The PCR had 60 Vbeta and 13 Jbeta primers. Assay: immunoSEQ multiplex PCR; the TCRdb copy retains only in-frame clones and omits some. The data hold 130,000 to 150,000 clones, with about three quarters observed a single time. For this clone: Its antigen is unidentified.

The CDR3 contains 14 residues. V was cut by 0 bases and J by 4 bases, with 9 bases left in between. Germline CDR1 is LGHNA and CDR2 is YSLEER. The source material was PBMCs. This receptor was identified in a woman aged 30 to 39 in good health and CMV-seronegative. The chain has TRBV4-3 and TRBJ1-1; unclear D gene. CDR3 in DNA: TGCGCCAGCAGCCAAGAAGGTGGGAGCACTGAAGCTTTCTTT. Encoded protein: CASSQEGGSTEAFF.